This TCR beta chain came from a study of cytomegalovirus exposure and HLA in healthy donors. The CDR3 length is 16 residues. PCR involved 60 Vbeta and 13 Jbeta primers. Method: immunoSEQ multiplex PCR; TCRdb's copy keeps in-frame clones and lacks some. The data show over 130,000 clones, about three quarters seen once. The V call is TRBV21-1, the J call TRBJ2-7; the DNA was not used to check the table's D call, TRBD2. TRBV21-1 counts as a pseudogene. The sample taken for sequencing was PBMCs. This TCR derives from a man between 40 and 49 years old in good health and CMV-seronegative. CDR3: CASSPRTSGSSYEQYF. The DNA for the CDR3 is TGTGCCAGCAGCCCCAGGACTAGCGGCAGCTCCTACGAGCAGTACTTC.